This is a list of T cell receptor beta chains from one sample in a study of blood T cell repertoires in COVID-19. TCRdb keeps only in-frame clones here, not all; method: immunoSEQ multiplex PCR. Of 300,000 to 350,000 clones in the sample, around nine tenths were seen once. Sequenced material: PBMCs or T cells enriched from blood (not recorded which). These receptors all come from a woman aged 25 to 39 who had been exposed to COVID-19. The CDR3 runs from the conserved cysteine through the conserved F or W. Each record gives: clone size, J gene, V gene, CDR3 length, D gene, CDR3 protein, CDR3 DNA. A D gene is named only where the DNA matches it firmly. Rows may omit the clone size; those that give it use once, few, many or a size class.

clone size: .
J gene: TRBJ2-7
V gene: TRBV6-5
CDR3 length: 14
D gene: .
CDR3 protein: CASRLNRVWYEQYF
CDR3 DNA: TGTGCCAGCAGACTTAACAGGGTCTGGTACGAGCAGTACTTC

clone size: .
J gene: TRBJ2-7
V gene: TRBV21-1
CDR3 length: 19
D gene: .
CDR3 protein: CASSKFRESGGPTSYEQYF
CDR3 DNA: TGTGCCAGCAGCAAATTCCGAGAGAGCGGCGGACCAACTTCCTACGAGCAGTACTTC

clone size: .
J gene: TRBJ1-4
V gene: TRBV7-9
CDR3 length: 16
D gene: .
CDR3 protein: CASSLGPLGNNEKLFF
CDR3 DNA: TGTGCCAGCAGCCTAGGCCCTCTAGGAAATAATGAAAAACTGTTTTTT

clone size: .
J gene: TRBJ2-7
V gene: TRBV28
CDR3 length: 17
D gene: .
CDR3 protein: CASSFLGSMDRGYEQYF
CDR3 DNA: TGTGCCAGCAGTTTTCTAGGTAGCATGGATAGGGGATACGAGCAGTACTTC

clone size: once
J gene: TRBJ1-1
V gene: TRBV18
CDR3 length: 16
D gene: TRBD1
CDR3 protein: CASSQKPGQGLGEAFF
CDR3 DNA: TGTGCCAGCTCACAAAAACCGGGACAGGGGTTAGGGGAAGCTTTCTTT

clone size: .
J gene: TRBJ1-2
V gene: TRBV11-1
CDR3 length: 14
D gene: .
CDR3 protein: CASSLPGQNYGYTF
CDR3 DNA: TGTGCCAGCAGCTTACCCGGACAGAACTATGGCTACACCTTC

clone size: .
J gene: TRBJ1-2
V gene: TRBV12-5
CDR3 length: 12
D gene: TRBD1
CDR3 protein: CASGLGRGLYTF
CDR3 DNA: TGTGCTAGTGGTTTGGGGAGGGGGCTTTACACCTTC

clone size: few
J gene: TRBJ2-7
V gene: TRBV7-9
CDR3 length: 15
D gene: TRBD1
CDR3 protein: CASSPSGTGGSEQYF
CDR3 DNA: TGTGCCAGCAGCCCGAGCGGGACAGGGGGAAGCGAGCAGTACTTC

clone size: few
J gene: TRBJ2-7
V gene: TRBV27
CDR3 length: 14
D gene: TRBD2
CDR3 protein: CASSSGLAGYEQYF
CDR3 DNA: TGTGCCAGCAGTTCGGGACTAGCGGGCTACGAGCAGTACTTC

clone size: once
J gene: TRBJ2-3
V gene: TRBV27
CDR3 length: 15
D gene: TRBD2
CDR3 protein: CASSLRTSGTDTQYF
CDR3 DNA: TGTGCCAGCAGCTTGAGGACTAGCGGTACAGATACGCAGTATTTT

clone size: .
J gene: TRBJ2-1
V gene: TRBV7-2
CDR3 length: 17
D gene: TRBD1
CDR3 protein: CASSLERWQGALNEQFF
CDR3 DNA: TGTGCCAGCAGCTTAGAAAGGTGGCAGGGGGCGTTGAATGAGCAGTTCTTC

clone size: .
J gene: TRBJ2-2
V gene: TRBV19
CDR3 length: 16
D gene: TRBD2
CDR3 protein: CASSMWGGRKSGELFF
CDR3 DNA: TGTGCCAGTAGTATGTGGGGCGGGAGAAAGTCCGGGGAGCTGTTTTTT

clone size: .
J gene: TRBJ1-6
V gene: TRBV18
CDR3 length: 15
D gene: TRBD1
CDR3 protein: CASSPRGPRDSPLHF
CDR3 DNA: TGTGCCAGCTCACCCAGGGGGCCGAGGGATTCACCCCTCCACTTT

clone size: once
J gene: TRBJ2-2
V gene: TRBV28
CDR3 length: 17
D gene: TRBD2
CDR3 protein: CASSLSASGRITGELFF
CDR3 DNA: TGTGCCAGCAGTTTATCCGCTAGCGGGAGGATCACCGGGGAGCTGTTTTTT

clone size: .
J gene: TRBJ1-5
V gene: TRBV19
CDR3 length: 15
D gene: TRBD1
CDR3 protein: CASKADRASNQPQHF
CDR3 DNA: TGTGCCAGTAAGGCGGACAGGGCGAGCAATCAGCCCCAGCATTTT

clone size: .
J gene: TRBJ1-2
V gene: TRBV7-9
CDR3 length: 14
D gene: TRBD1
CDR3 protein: CASSLTGGIQGYTF
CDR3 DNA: TGTGCCAGCAGCTTAACAGGGGGTATTCAGGGCTACACCTTC

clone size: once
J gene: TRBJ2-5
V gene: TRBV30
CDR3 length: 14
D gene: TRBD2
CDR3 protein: CAWSGLAGEQTQYF
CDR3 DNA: TGTGCCTGGAGTGGTCTAGCGGGAGAGCAGACCCAGTACTTC